The clone carrying this T cell receptor (beta chain) was recorded only once. The sample is drawn from a study of shared clonotypes between healthy human individuals. Clones were sequenced by immunoSEQ multiplex PCR, and TCRdb holds only the in-frame ones, with some missing. The sample has approximately 1.5 million clones, approximately 98.5% seen once. The CDR3 consists of 14 residues. V lost 6 bases and J lost 0; bases outside the gene matches: 3. Germline V gives CDR1 LNHDA, CDR2 SQIVND (reference sequence). The chain recombines TRBV19 with TRBJ2-3, with TRBD2 matching 7 bases. This clonotype was obtained from a man aged 25 to 40 in good health. The sequencing sample was made of naive CD4+ T cells sorted from blood. Described subset: CD45RA+ positively selected. CDR3 loop: CASRLAYSTDTQYF. CDR3 sequence (DNA): TGTGCCAGTAGACTAGCGTATAGCACAGATACGCAGTATTTT.